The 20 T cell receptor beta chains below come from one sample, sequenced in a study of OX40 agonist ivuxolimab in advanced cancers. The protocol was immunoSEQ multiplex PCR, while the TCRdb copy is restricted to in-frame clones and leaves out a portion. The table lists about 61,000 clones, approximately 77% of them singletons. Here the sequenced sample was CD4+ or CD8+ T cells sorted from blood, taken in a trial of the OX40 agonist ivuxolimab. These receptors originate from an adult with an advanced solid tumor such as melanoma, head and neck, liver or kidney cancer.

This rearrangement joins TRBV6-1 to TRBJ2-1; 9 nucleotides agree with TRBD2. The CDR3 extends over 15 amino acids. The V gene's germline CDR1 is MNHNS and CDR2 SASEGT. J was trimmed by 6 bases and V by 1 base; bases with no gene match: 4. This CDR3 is CASSEGASGVNEQFF. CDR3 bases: TGTGCCAGCAGTGAAGGGGCTAGCGGGGTCAATGAGCAGTTCTTC.

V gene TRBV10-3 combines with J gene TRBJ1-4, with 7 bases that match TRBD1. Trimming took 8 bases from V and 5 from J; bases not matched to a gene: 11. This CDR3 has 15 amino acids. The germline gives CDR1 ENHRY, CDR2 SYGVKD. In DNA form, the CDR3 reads TGTGCCATCGGCAAGTCGGGACAGAGGAATGAAAAACTGTTTTTT. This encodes CAIGKSGQRNEKLFF.

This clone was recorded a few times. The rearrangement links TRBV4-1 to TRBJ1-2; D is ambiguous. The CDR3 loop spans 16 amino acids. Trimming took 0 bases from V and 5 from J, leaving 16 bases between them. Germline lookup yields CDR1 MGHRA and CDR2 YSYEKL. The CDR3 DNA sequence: TGCGCCAGCAGCCAAGACTGGGAACGGGCTAGATATGGCTACACCTTC. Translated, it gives CASSQDWERARYGYTF.

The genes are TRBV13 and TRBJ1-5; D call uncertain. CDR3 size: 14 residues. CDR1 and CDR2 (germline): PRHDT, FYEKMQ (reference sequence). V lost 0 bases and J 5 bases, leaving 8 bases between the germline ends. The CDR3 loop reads CASSLGLVDQPQHF. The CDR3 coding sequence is TGTGCCAGCAGCTTAGGCTTGGTGGATCAGCCCCAGCATTTT.

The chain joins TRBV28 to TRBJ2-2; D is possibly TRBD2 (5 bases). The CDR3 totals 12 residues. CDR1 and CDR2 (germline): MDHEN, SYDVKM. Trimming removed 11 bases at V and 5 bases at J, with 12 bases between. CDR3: CAAGIGTGELFF. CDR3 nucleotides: TGTGCCGCCGGGATCGGAACCGGGGAGCTGTTTTTT.

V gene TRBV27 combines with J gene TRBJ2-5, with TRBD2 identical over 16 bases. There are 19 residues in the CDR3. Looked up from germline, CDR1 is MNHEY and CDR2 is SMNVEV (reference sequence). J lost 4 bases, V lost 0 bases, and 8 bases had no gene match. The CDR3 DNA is TGTGCCAGCAGTTTATCTATAGGGACTAGCGGGAGGGCCAGAGAGACCCAGTACTTC. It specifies CASSLSIGTSGRARETQYF.

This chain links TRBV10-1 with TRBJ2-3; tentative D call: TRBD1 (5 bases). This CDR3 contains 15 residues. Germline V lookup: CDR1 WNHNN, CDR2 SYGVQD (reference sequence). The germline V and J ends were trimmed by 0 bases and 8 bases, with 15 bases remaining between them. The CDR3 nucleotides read TGCGCCAGCAGTGAGTCTATACAGGACGGTTTTACGCAGTATTTT. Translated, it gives CASSESIQDGFTQYF.

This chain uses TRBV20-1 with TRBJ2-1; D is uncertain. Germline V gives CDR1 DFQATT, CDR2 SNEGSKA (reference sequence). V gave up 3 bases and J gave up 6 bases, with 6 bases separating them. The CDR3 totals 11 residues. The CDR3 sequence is CSASVRNEQFF. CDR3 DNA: TGCAGTGCTAGTGTCCGCAATGAGCAGTTCTTC.

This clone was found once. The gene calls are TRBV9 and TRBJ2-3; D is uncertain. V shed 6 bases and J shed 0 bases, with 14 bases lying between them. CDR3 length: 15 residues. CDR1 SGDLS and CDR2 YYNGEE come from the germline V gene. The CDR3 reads CASNTPRGSTDTQYF. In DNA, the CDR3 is TGTGCCAGCAACACCCCTCGCGGTAGCACAGATACGCAGTATTTT.

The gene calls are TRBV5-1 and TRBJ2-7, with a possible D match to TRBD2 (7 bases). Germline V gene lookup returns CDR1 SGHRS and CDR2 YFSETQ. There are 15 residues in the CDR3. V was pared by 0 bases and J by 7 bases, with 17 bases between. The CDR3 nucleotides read TGCGCCAGCAGCTTGGACGCGGGGGCCCTCGGAGAGCAGTACTTC. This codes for CASSLDAGALGEQYF.

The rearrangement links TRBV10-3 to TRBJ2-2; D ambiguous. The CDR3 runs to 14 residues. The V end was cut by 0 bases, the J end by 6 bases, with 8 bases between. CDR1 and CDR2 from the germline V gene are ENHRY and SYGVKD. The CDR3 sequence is CAISESPQAGELFF. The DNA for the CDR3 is TGTGCCATCAGTGAGTCTCCCCAGGCCGGGGAGCTGTTTTTT.

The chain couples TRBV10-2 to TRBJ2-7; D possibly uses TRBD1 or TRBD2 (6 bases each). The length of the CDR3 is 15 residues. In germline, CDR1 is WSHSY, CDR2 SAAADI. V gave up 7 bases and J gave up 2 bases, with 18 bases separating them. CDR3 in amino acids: CASTQRGAGTYEQYF. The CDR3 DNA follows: TGCGCCAGCACGCAAAGGGGGGCGGGAACCTACGAGCAGTACTTC.

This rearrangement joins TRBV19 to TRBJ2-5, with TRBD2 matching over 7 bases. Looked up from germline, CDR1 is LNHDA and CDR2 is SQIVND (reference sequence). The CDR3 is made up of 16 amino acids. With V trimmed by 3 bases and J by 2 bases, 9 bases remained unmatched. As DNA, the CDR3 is TGTGCCAGTAGTATTTCATTCGCGGGAGAGCAAGAGACCCAGTACTTC. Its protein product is CASSISFAGEQETQYF.

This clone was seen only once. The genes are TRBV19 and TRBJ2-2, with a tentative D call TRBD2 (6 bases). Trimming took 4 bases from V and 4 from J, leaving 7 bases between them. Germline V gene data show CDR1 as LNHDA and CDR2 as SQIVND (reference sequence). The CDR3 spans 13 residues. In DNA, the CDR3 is TGTGCCAGTAGTAGGGGGGTCACCGGGGAGCTGTTTTTT. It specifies CASSRGVTGELFF.

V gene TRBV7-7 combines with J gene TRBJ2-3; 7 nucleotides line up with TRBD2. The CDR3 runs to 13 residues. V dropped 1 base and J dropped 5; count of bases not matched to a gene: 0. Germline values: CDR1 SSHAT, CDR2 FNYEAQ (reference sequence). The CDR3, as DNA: TGTGCCAGCAGCTTAGAGCGGGGAGATACGCAGTATTTT. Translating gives CASSLERGDTQYF.

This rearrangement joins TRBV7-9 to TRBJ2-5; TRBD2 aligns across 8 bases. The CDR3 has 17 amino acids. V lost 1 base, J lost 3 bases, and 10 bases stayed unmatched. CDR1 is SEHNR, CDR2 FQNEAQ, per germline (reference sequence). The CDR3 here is CASSLDPGGPVKETQYF. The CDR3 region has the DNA TGTGCCAGCAGCTTAGACCCGGGAGGGCCCGTTAAAGAGACCCAGTACTTC.

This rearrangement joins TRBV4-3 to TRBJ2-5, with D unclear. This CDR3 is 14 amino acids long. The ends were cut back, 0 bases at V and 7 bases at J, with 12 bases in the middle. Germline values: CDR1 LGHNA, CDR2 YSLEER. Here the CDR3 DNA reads TGCGCCAGCAGCCAAGATGTAAACTCAGGGACCCAGTACTTC. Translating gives CASSQDVNSGTQYF.

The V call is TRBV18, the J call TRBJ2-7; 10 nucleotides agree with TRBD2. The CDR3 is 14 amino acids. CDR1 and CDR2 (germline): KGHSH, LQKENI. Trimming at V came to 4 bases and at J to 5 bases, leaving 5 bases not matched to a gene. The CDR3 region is CASSLSGRTDEQYF. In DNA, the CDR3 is TGTGCCAGCTCACTTAGCGGGAGGACCGACGAGCAGTACTTC.

The CDR3: CASRVDRDPSYEQYF. The DNA of the CDR3 is TGTGCCAGCAGGGTGGACAGGGATCCCTCCTACGAGCAGTACTTC. V gene TRBV2 combines with J gene TRBJ2-7; TRBD1 aligns across 8 bases. CDR1 and CDR2 (germline): SNHLY, FYNNEI. The CDR3 sequence is 15 residues long. V lost 6 bases, J lost 0 bases, and 7 bases stayed unmatched.

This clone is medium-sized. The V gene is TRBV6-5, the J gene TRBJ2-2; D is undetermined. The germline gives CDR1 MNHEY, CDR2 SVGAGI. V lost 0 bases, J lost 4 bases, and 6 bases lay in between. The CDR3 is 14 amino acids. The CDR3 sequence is CASSYSRRTGELFF. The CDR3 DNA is TGTGCCAGCAGTTACTCACGGCGCACCGGGGAGCTGTTTTTT.